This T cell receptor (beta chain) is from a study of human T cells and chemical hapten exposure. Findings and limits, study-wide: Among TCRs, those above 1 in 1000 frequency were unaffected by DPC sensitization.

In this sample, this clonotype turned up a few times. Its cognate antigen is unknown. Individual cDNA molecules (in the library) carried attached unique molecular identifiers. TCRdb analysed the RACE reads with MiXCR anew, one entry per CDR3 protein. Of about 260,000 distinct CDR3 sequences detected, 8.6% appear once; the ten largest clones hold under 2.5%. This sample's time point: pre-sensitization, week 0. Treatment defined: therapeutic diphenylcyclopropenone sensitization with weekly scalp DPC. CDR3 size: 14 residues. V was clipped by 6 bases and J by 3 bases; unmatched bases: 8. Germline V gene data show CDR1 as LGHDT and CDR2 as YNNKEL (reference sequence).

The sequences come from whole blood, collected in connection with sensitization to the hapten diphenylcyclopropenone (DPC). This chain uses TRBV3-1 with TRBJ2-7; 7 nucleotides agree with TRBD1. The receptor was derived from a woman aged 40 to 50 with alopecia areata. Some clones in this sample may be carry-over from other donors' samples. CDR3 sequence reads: CASSLGQLHYEQYF. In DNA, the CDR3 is TGTGCCAGCAGTTTGGGACAGCTCCACTACGAGCAGTACTTC.